A single sample gave rise to the 21 T cell receptor beta chains below, sequenced in a study of vaccination and CD4 T cells after COVID-19. Antigens for these TCRs are unknown. Sequencing of DNA taken from cultured CD4+ T cells relied on the Oncomine TCR Beta short-read assay. TCRdb analysed the PCR reads with MiXCR anew, one entry per CDR3 protein. The table has 9,500 to 15,000 distinct CDR3 sequences, approximately 50% seen once. Treatment reported: roughly 11-day PBMC culture with coronavirus spike peptide pools or control peptides (ViraFEST assay). This material consisted of cultured CD4+ T cells from blood, taken after SARS-CoV-2 vaccination. The receptors come from a human donor with COVID-19.

A few counts support this clonotype. V gene TRBV7-2 combines with J gene TRBJ1-2; the D gene is possibly TRBD1 (6 bases). The CDR3 extends over 13 amino acids. The V end was cut by 1 base, the J end by 7 bases, with 10 bases between. Germline-derived CDR1 and CDR2 are SGHTA and FQGNSA. The CDR3 coding sequence is TGTGCCAGCAGCTTAGACAGCAGGGGTGGCTACACCTTC. It encodes CASSLDSRGGYTF.

V usage is TRBV6-1 and J usage is TRBJ1-5; perhaps TRBD1 as D (6 bases). The V gene lost 8 bases and the J gene lost 0 bases, with 14 bases spanning the gap. Per germline, CDR1 MNHNS and CDR2 SASEGT. The CDR3 consists of 15 residues. In DNA, the CDR3 is TGTGCCAGCCAACCCGGACAGAGTAGCAATCAGCCCCAGCATTTT. It encodes CASQPGQSSNQPQHF.

This clonotype was observed a handful of times. The chain links TRBV25-1 to TRBJ1-6; D call uncertain. CDR3 length: 14 amino acids. Germline loops: CDR1 MGHDK, CDR2 SYGVNS. With 8 bases removed from V and 0 bases from J, the gap between germline ends came to 8 bases. The CDR3 region has the DNA TGTGCCAGCCAAGGAAGCTCCTATAATTCACCCCTCCACTTT. Protein sequence: CASQGSSYNSPLHF.

This clonotype was counted a few times. V gene TRBV2 combines with J gene TRBJ2-5, with D possibly being TRBD2 (5 bases). The CDR3 extends over 15 amino acids. V lost 8 bases and J lost 5, with 21 bases in between. Germline V gene lookup returns CDR1 SNHLY and CDR2 FYNNEI. CDR3 loop: CASLRAKGLAETQYF. DNA of the CDR3: TGTGCCAGCCTTCGCGCGAAAGGCCTAGCTGAGACCCAGTACTTC.

This clonotype appeared once. The chain employs TRBV19 and TRBJ1-5; D gene ambiguous. This CDR3 spans 14 amino acids. The V and J ends lost 0 bases and 5 bases respectively, with 8 bases between them. The germline V gene has CDR1 LNHDA and CDR2 SQIVND (reference sequence). The CDR3 loop reads CASSIDGSYQPQHF. The CDR3 DNA sequence: TGTGCCAGTAGTATAGATGGGTCCTATCAGCCCCAGCATTTT. The full variable domain, in which reference TRBV19 and TRBJ1-5 provide the parts outside the CDR3, is DGGITQSPKYLFRKEGQNVTLSCEQNLNHDAMYWYRQDPGQGLRLIYYSQIVNDFQKGDIAEGYSVSREKKESFPLTVTSAQKNPTAFYLCASSIDGSYQPQHFGDGTRLSIL.

The chain employs TRBV6-1 and TRBJ2-7, with D unresolved. V gave up 6 bases and J gave up 0 bases, with 18 bases separating them. Germline V gene data show CDR1 as MNHNS and CDR2 as SASEGT. The CDR3 runs 16 residues. The CDR3 nucleotides read TGTGCCAGCAGCCCCGACCGACGGTTTAGCTCCTACGAGCAGTACTTC. Translated, it gives CASSPDRRFSSYEQYF.

This chain connects TRBV10-3 to TRBJ1-1; TRBD1 is a possible D gene (5 bases). The CDR3 contains 15 residues. The germline gives CDR1 ENHRY, CDR2 SYGVKD. Deletions cut 6 bases from V and 1 base from J, with 15 bases between. The CDR3 is CAIRSAGGRNTEAFF. CDR3 nucleotides: TGTGCCATCAGGTCCGCGGGGGGGAGGAACACTGAAGCTTTCTTT.

The chain joins TRBV27 to TRBJ2-5; maybe TRBD2 (6 bases). Looked up from germline, CDR1 is MNHEY and CDR2 is SMNVEV (reference sequence). Trimming cost V 4 bases and J 3 bases, with 24 bases left between them. This CDR3 has 18 residues. In nucleotides, the CDR3 is TGTGCCAGCAGTTCTCGCGCCGATCACCGGGGGTCCAAAGAGACCCAGTACTTC. Its protein product is CASSSRADHRGSKETQYF.

CDR3 in DNA: TGCAGCGTTGTGGAGGTTTGGGAGACCCAGTACTTC. Amino acids: CSVVEVWETQYF. The chain is built from TRBV29-1 and TRBJ2-5, with a possible D match to TRBD2 (5 bases). Trimming left V 4 bases short and J 5 bases short, with 11 bases between. The CDR3 sequence is 12 residues long. Germline lookup yields CDR1 SQVTM and CDR2 ANQGSEA.

This clonotype was seen just once. CDR3 protein: CASSFSRTGGGGYTF. The CDR3 nucleotides read TGTGCCAGCAGCTTCTCTCGGACAGGGGGTGGTGGCTACACCTTC. The chain carries TRBV28 and TRBJ1-2; 10 nucleotides align to TRBD1. Per germline, CDR1 MDHEN and CDR2 SYDVKM. The CDR3 is made up of 15 amino acids. The junction had 11 bases not matched to a gene; V was cut back by 6 bases and J by 7 bases.

The V and J genes are TRBV19 and TRBJ1-3; tentatively, D is TRBD1 (6 bases). CDR1 is LNHDA and CDR2 is SQIVND in the germline V gene (reference sequence). With 6 bases removed from V and 7 bases from J, the gap between germline ends came to 13 bases. The CDR3 contains 13 residues. This CDR3 is CASRGPGVNTIYF. Written as DNA, the CDR3 is TGTGCCAGTAGGGGGCCAGGGGTGAACACCATATATTTT.

This chain uses TRBV14 with TRBJ2-5; D remains ambiguous. Trimming pared 3 bases from V and 5 bases from J, leaving 10 bases between. Germline lookup yields CDR1 SGHDN and CDR2 FVKESK. This CDR3 comprises 13 residues. The CDR3 reads CASSQVSSETQYF. The DNA of the CDR3 is TGTGCCAGCAGCCAGGTTTCATCGGAGACCCAGTACTTC. The full variable domain, rest sourced from reference TRBV14 and TRBJ2-5, is EAGVTQFPSHSVIEKGQTVTLRCDPISGHDNLYWYRRVMGKEIKFLLHFVKESKQDESGMPNNRFLAERTGGTYSTLKVQPAELEDSGVYFCASSQVSSETQYFGPGTRLLVL.

This chain joins TRBV6-1 and TRBJ2-7; 8 bases fit TRBD1. Germline CDR1 and CDR2: MNHNS and SASEGT. The CDR3 runs 14 residues. The trim removed 6 bases at V and 2 bases at J, leaving 6 bases unmatched. This CDR3 reads CASRLTGDTYEQYF. For the CDR3, the DNA is TGTGCCAGCAGGCTGACAGGGGATACCTACGAGCAGTACTTC.

The chain links TRBV12-3 or TRBV12-4 to TRBJ2-7; D is possibly TRBD1 (5 bases). Trimming cost V 5 bases and J 3 bases, with 14 bases left between them. CDR3 length: 14 residues. This CDR3 reads CASSTQDTYYEQYF. CDR3 sequence (DNA): TGTGCCAGCAGTACCCAGGACACCTACTACGAGCAGTACTTC.

This clonotype appeared once. CDR3 region: CASSEDRGAEAFF. CDR3 coding DNA: TGTGCCAGCAGCGAGGACAGGGGGGCTGAAGCTTTCTTT. The J gene is TRBJ1-1, the V gene TRBV11-2, with 10 positions matching TRBD1. The germline gives CDR1 SGHAT, CDR2 FQNNGV. V shed 5 bases and J 6 bases; nucleotides not matched to a gene: 3. CDR3 length: 13 amino acids. Full variable domain (missing parts from reference TRBV11-2 and TRBJ1-1): EAGVAQSPRYKIIEKRQSVAFWCNPISGHATLYWYQQILGQGPKLLIQFQNNGVVDDSQLPKDRFSAERLKGVDSTLKIQPAKLEDSAVYLCASSEDRGAEAFFGQGTRLTVV.

This clonotype was observed a few times. The chain carries TRBV19 and TRBJ2-5; possible D gene TRBD2, 5 bases. The CDR3 consists of 13 residues. Per germline, CDR1 LNHDA and CDR2 SQIVND (reference sequence). Trimming shortened V by 2 bases and J by 5 bases, and 9 bases separated the two germline ends. CDR3 in DNA: TGTGCCAGTAGTATACCGGGGATTGAGACCCAGTACTTC. Its translation: CASSIPGIETQYF.

The chain is built from TRBV28 and TRBJ2-1; D might be TRBD1 or TRBD2, each matching 6 bases. The CDR3 is made up of 14 amino acids. Germline V gene lookup returns CDR1 MDHEN and CDR2 SYDVKM. V lost 6 bases to trimming and J lost 4 bases, with 13 bases between them. The CDR3 DNA reads TGTGCCAGCAGCAAAGGGGGGCCATACAATGAGCAGTTCTTC. Translated, it gives CASSKGGPYNEQFF. Based on the CDR3 plus reference TRBV28 and TRBJ2-1, the full variable domain is DVKVTQSSRYLVKRTGEKVFLECVQDMDHENMFWYRQDPGLGLRLIYFSYDVKMKEKGDIPEGYSVSREKKERFSLILESASTNQTSMYLCASSKGGPYNEQFFGPGTRLTVL.

This clonotype showed up just a few times. The gene calls are TRBV6-1 and TRBJ1-1; the D gene is possibly TRBD1 (5 bases). The germline gives CDR1 MNHNS, CDR2 SASEGT. CDR3 length: 14 amino acids. V lost 2 bases to trimming and J lost 1 base, with 8 bases between them. CDR3 sequence reads: CASSEMGRNTEAFF. CDR3 nucleotide sequence: TGTGCCAGCAGTGAAATGGGGCGGAACACTGAAGCTTTCTTT.

The chain has TRBV9 and TRBJ2-7; 7 bases fit TRBD2. Germline values: CDR1 SGDLS, CDR2 YYNGEE. Trimming cost V 3 bases and J 6 bases; bases outside gene matches: 6. The CDR3 is made up of 13 amino acids. CDR3 bases: TGTGCCAGCAGCGCCCCTTGGGGGGGCGAGCAGTACTTC. Amino acid sequence: CASSAPWGGEQYF. Complete variable domain (other parts from reference TRBV9 and TRBJ2-7): DSGVTQTPKHLITATGQRVTLRCSPRSGDLSVYWYQQSLDQGLQFLIQYYNGEERAKGNILERFSAQQFPDLHSELNLSSLELGDSALYFCASSAPWGGEQYFGPGTRLTVT.

This chain links TRBV7-2 with TRBJ1-6; D is unclear. The length of the CDR3 is 15 residues. V dropped 5 bases and J dropped 0 bases, with 8 bases sitting between them. Germline loops: CDR1 SGHTA, CDR2 FQGNSA. The DNA for the CDR3 is TGTGCCAGCAGCCCACGGGTCTCCTATAATTCACCCCTCCACTTT. Its translation: CASSPRVSYNSPLHF.

This clonotype was seen a few times. This chain connects TRBV11-3 to TRBJ2-5; TRBD2 matches at 14 bases. CDR1 and CDR2 (germline): SGHNT, YENEEA. With V trimmed by 5 bases and J by 2 bases, 7 bases remained unmatched. The CDR3 length is 17 residues. In DNA form, the CDR3 reads TGTGCCAGCAGCCGTGGACTAGCGGGGGGACAACAAGAGACCCAGTACTTC. Translation: CASSRGLAGGQQETQYF. Combining the CDR3 with reference TRBV11-3 and TRBJ2-5 gives the whole variable domain EAGVVQSPRYKIIEKKQPVAFWCNPISGHNTLYWYLQNLGQGPELLIRYENEEAVDDSQLPKDRFSAERLKGVDSTLKIQPAELGDSAVYLCASSRGLAGGQQETQYFGPGTRLLVL.